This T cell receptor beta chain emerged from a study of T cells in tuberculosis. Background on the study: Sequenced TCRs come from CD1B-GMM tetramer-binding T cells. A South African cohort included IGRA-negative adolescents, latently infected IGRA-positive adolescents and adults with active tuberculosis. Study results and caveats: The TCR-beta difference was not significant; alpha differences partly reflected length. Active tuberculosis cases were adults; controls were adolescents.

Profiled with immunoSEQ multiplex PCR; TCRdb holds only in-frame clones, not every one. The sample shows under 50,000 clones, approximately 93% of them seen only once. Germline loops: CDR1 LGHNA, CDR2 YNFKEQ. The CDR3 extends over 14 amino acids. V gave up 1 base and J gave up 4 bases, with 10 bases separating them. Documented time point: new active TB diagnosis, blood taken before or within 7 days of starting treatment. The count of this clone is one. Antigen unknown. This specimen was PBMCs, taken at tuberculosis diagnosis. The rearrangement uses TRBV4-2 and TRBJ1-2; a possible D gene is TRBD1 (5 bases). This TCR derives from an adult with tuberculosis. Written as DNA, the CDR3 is TGTGCCAGCAGCCAAGGTAGACAGCTCTATGGCTACACCTTC. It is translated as CASSQGRQLYGYTF.